This entry features one T cell receptor beta chain sequence. Each donor was a healthy Caucasian. This sample is part of a study of identical twins. One entry per CDR3 protein, called by TCRdb with MiXCR from the 5' RACE reads. The sample has roughly 350,000 distinct CDR3 sequences, over 9% seen once. The CDR3 consists of 15 residues. Per the germline V gene, CDR1 is DFQATT and CDR2 is SNEGSKA (reference sequence). Trimming took 3 bases from V and 2 from J; bases not matched to a gene: 8. These data were also reused for a study on yellow fever vaccine responses in identical twins.

Sequencing was performed on CD8+ T cells sorted from blood. V usage is TRBV20-1 and J usage is TRBJ2-7, with 9 bases matching TRBD2. The sequence came from a woman younger than 35 in good health. The CDR3 region is CSARGPEREAYEQYF. DNA of the CDR3: TGCAGTGCTAGGGGCCCCGAGCGGGAGGCCTACGAGCAGTACTTC.